The sequence of this T cell receptor beta chain was determined in a study of cytomegalovirus exposure and HLA in healthy donors. Study background: Of all 360 or so donors who were genotyped, roughly 81% belonged to the Caucasian-associated ancestry cluster.

V shed 9 bases, J shed 8 bases, and the junction held 5 bases outside the gene matches. In germline, CDR1 is MNHEY, CDR2 SVGAGI. The CDR3 loop spans 14 amino acids. This clone was recorded only once. Its target is not known. Study-wide points: The authors judged a highly shared variant cluster likely a sequencing artifact.

PCR amplification relied on 60 Vbeta primers (plus 13 Jbeta primers). The assay was immunoSEQ multiplex PCR, and TCRdb's table has in-frame clones only and misses some. The data contain over 150,000 clones, around 79% of them singletons. Sequencing was done on a sample of PBMCs. This sequence was found in a male donor in good health and CMV-seropositive. The chain recombines TRBV6-5 with TRBJ2-1, with 15 bases lining up with TRBD2. CDR3 sequence: CASWTSGGEDEQFF. The CDR3, as DNA: TGTGCCAGTTGGACTAGCGGGGGGGAGGATGAGCAGTTCTTC.